A selection of T cell receptor beta chains follows, all from one sample in a study of PD-1 blockade in classical Hodgkin lymphoma. The method was immunoSEQ multiplex PCR; TCRdb's version includes in-frame clones alone and lacks a portion of them. The profile shows fewer than 65,000 clones, around 89% of them singletons. The sample consisted of peripheral blood mononuclear cells (PBMCs), taken at baseline. Receptors originate from a human donor with classical Hodgkin lymphoma. Each CDR3 is given with its conserved first and last residue. Each record gives: clone size, D gene, J gene, V gene, CDR3 protein, CDR3 DNA. The D gene is left open where the match is weak. Part of the rows lack a size; the others show once, few, many or a class for expanded clones.

clone size: -; D gene: -; J gene: TRBJ2-7; V gene: TRBV27; CDR3 protein: CATGGGESYEQYF; CDR3 DNA: TGTGCCACCGGCGGGGGCGAGTCGTACGAGCAGTACTTC
clone size: -; D gene: -; J gene: TRBJ1-5; V gene: TRBV18; CDR3 protein: CASSRQRGPARYQPQHF; CDR3 DNA: TGTGCCAGCTCACGCCAAAGGGGACCAGCAAGGTACCAGCCCCAGCATTTT
clone size: -; D gene: -; J gene: TRBJ1-6; V gene: TRBV30; CDR3 protein: CAWSEGSPLHF; CDR3 DNA: TGTGCCTGGAGTGAGGGTTCACCCCTCCACTTT
clone size: -; D gene: -; J gene: TRBJ2-2; V gene: TRBV6-6; CDR3 protein: CASSFFTATDTGELFF; CDR3 DNA: TGTGCCAGCAGTTTCTTTACTGCCACGGACACCGGGGAGCTGTTTTTT
clone size: -; D gene: -; J gene: TRBJ2-5; V gene: TRBV6-5; CDR3 protein: CATSWGSQETQYF; CDR3 DNA: TGTGCCACCTCGTGGGGCAGTCAAGAGACCCAGTACTTC
clone size: -; D gene: -; J gene: TRBJ1-6; V gene: TRBV28; CDR3 protein: CASRGDSPLHF; CDR3 DNA: TGTGCCAGCCGTGGGGATTCACCCCTCCACTTT
clone size: -; D gene: -; J gene: TRBJ1-1; V gene: TRBV30; CDR3 protein: CAWSKEFSEAFF; CDR3 DNA: TGTGCCTGGAGTAAGGAATTTAGTGAAGCTTTCTTT
clone size: once; D gene: -; J gene: TRBJ1-5; V gene: TRBV30; CDR3 protein: CAWSVTGFEQPQHF; CDR3 DNA: TGTGCCTGGAGTGTAACCGGATTCGAGCAGCCCCAGCATTTT
clone size: -; D gene: -; J gene: TRBJ2-7; V gene: TRBV19; CDR3 protein: CASSIGGLDEQYF; CDR3 DNA: TGTGCCAGTAGTATAGGTGGACTCGACGAGCAGTACTTC
clone size: -; D gene: TRBD1; J gene: TRBJ2-7; V gene: TRBV6-1; CDR3 protein: CASRTLHDRGYEQYF; CDR3 DNA: TGTGCCAGCAGGACACTCCACGACAGGGGCTACGAGCAGTACTTC
clone size: -; D gene: -; J gene: TRBJ1-6; V gene: TRBV27; CDR3 protein: CASSSTGTLHF; CDR3 DNA: TGTGCCAGCAGTTCGACCGGAACCCTCCACTTT
clone size: once; D gene: -; J gene: TRBJ1-1; V gene: TRBV6-1; CDR3 protein: CASSEWGRGNTEAFF; CDR3 DNA: TGTGCCAGCAGTGAATGGGGAAGGGGGAACACTGAAGCTTTCTTT
clone size: -; D gene: -; J gene: TRBJ1-1; V gene: TRBV19; CDR3 protein: CASSIGPGWTEAFF; CDR3 DNA: TGTGCCAGTAGTATAGGGCCAGGGTGGACTGAAGCTTTCTTT
clone size: -; D gene: -; J gene: TRBJ2-7; V gene: TRBV7-2; CDR3 protein: CASSLAGTSYEQYF; CDR3 DNA: TGTGCCAGCAGCTTAGCCGGGACCTCCTACGAGCAGTACTTC
clone size: -; D gene: -; J gene: TRBJ2-2; V gene: TRBV5-4; CDR3 protein: CASSLMGTGELFF; CDR3 DNA: TGTGCCAGCAGCCTCATGGGGACCGGGGAGCTGTTTTTT
clone size: -; D gene: -; J gene: TRBJ1-1; V gene: TRBV7-6; CDR3 protein: CASSLELPPTFSEAFF; CDR3 DNA: TGTGCCAGCAGCTTAGAATTACCCCCAACGTTTTCTGAAGCTTTCTTT
clone size: -; D gene: -; J gene: TRBJ1-2; V gene: TRBV6-1; CDR3 protein: CASIARGANYGYTF; CDR3 DNA: TGTGCCAGCATAGCCCGAGGGGCTAACTATGGCTACACCTTC
clone size: -; D gene: -; J gene: TRBJ1-5; V gene: TRBV6-4; CDR3 protein: CASSDLERPGQPQHF; CDR3 DNA: TGTGCCAGCAGTGACCTGGAGCGCCCAGGTCAGCCCCAGCATTTT
clone size: -; D gene: -; J gene: TRBJ1-3; V gene: TRBV9; CDR3 protein: CASSPGFVSGNTIYF; CDR3 DNA: TGTGCCAGCAGCCCGGGATTCGTCTCTGGAAACACCATATATTTT
clone size: -; D gene: TRBD2; J gene: TRBJ2-3; V gene: TRBV5-8; CDR3 protein: CATEPTSGGALRYF; CDR3 DNA: TGTGCCACCGAGCCTACTAGCGGGGGGGCTCTGCGGTATTTT
clone size: -; D gene: -; J gene: TRBJ2-1; V gene: TRBV6-1; CDR3 protein: CASRSVMLDYNEQFF; CDR3 DNA: TGTGCCAGCCGAAGCGTAATGCTTGACTACAATGAGCAGTTCTTC
clone size: -; D gene: -; J gene: TRBJ1-1; V gene: TRBV18; CDR3 protein: CASSPGGGNTEAFF; CDR3 DNA: TGTGCCAGCTCACCAGGGGGGGGAAACACTGAAGCTTTCTTT
clone size: -; D gene: TRBD1; J gene: TRBJ1-5; V gene: TRBV11-2; CDR3 protein: CASRLTGGDQPQHF; CDR3 DNA: TGTGCCAGCAGGCTAACAGGGGGAGATCAGCCCCAGCATTTT
clone size: -; D gene: -; J gene: TRBJ2-2; V gene: TRBV27; CDR3 protein: CASSFPGSGELFF; CDR3 DNA: TGTGCCAGCAGTTTTCCGGGGTCCGGGGAGCTGTTTTTT
clone size: -; D gene: -; J gene: TRBJ2-7; V gene: TRBV11-2; CDR3 protein: CASSFPGPGLEQYF; CDR3 DNA: TGTGCCAGCAGCTTCCCGGGCCCGGGGCTCGAGCAGTACTTC
clone size: -; D gene: -; J gene: TRBJ1-1; V gene: TRBV5-8; CDR3 protein: CASSFDPANTEAFF; CDR3 DNA: TGTGCCAGCAGCTTCGACCCCGCAAACACTGAAGCTTTCTTT
clone size: few; D gene: TRBD1; J gene: TRBJ1-2; V gene: TRBV19; CDR3 protein: CASSQGARDGYTF; CDR3 DNA: TGTGCCAGTAGTCAGGGGGCGCGAGATGGCTACACCTTC
clone size: once; D gene: -; J gene: TRBJ1-1; V gene: TRBV5-6; CDR3 protein: CASSRFTGLTEAFF; CDR3 DNA: TGTGCCAGCAGCCGTTTCACAGGGTTAACTGAAGCTTTCTTT
clone size: -; D gene: -; J gene: TRBJ1-2; V gene: TRBV19; CDR3 protein: CASSGRDGDNYGYTF; CDR3 DNA: TGTGCCAGTAGTGGTAGGGACGGTGATAACTATGGCTACACCTTC
clone size: -; D gene: -; J gene: TRBJ2-1; V gene: TRBV6-1; CDR3 protein: CASFGGHEQFF; CDR3 DNA: TGTGCCAGCTTCGGGGGACATGAGCAGTTCTTC
clone size: once; D gene: -; J gene: TRBJ1-2; V gene: TRBV10-3; CDR3 protein: CAISVTENYGYTF; CDR3 DNA: TGTGCCATCAGCGTGACAGAGAACTATGGCTACACCTTC
clone size: -; D gene: -; J gene: TRBJ2-1; V gene: TRBV12-5; CDR3 protein: CASGLPQFF; CDR3 DNA: TGTGCTAGTGGTTTGCCCCAGTTCTTC
clone size: -; D gene: -; J gene: TRBJ1-6; V gene: TRBV18; CDR3 protein: CASSPLPAGRAAGNSPLHF; CDR3 DNA: TGTGCCAGCTCACCTCTGCCGGCAGGGCGCGCGGCGGGGAATTCACCCCTCCACTTT
clone size: -; D gene: TRBD2; J gene: TRBJ2-3; V gene: TRBV5-1; CDR3 protein: CASSLALAGGNTQYF; CDR3 DNA: TGCGCCAGCAGCTTGGCTCTAGCGGGGGGTAATACGCAGTATTTT
clone size: -; D gene: -; J gene: TRBJ1-4; V gene: TRBV30; CDR3 protein: CAWSDYEKLFF; CDR3 DNA: TGTGCCTGGAGTGACTATGAAAAACTGTTTTTT